These T cell receptor beta chains were read from a single sample in a study of cytomegalovirus exposure and HLA in healthy donors. Here immunoSEQ multiplex PCR was the method, and the copy in TCRdb shows in-frame clones only, minus some. The sample has 140,000 or so clones, roughly 72% seen once; the top ten hold about 1.7%. The sample comprised PBMCs. These receptors were taken from a man aged 35-49 years in good health and CMV-seronegative. The CDR3 runs from the conserved cysteine through the conserved F or W. D genes are given only for firm matches. Clone size, where shown, is once, few, many, or a class for clones that have expanded.

V	size	D	J	DNA	CDR3
TRBV28	-	TRBD2	TRBJ2-3	TGTGCCAGCAGTTTAGGCGCGGGAGTAGATACGCAGTATTTT	CASSLGAGVDTQYF
TRBV7-2	-	TRBD2	TRBJ2-2	TGTGCCAGCAGCTTAAACCGGGACTACCCGAACACCGGGGAGCTGTTTTTT	CASSLNRDYPNTGELFF
TRBV9	-	TRBD2	TRBJ2-3	TGTGCCAGCAGCGTAGGGGACCGACTAGCGGCCTTACCAGATACGCAGTATTTT	CASSVGDRLAALPDTQYF
TRBV5-1	-	-	TRBJ2-5	TGCGTCAGCAGCTTGTCAGTAGGGACAACGGGGGAGACCCAGTACTTC	CVSSLSVGTTGETQYF
TRBV7-6	-	TRBD2	TRBJ2-7	TGTGCCAGCAGCTTAGGGCTAGCGGGGGGATACGAGCAGTACTTC	CASSLGLAGGYEQYF
TRBV7-6	few	TRBD1	TRBJ1-3	TGTGCCAGCAGCACCAGACAGGGCCTGACTGGAAACACCATATATTTT	CASSTRQGLTGNTIYF
TRBV19	once	-	TRBJ1-1	TGTGCCAGTAGTATAGATGAAGGGGTTGCCGAAGCTTTCTTT	CASSIDEGVAEAFF
TRBV4-1	-	-	TRBJ1-1	TGCGCCAGCAGCCAAGATCAAGTGTTCAGGGTGAACACTGAAGCTTTCTTT	CASSQDQVFRVNTEAFF
TRBV18	-	TRBD1	TRBJ2-1	TGTGCCAGCTCACCAAGGGGACAGGGGGCAAATGAGCAGTTCTTC	CASSPRGQGANEQFF
TRBV7-2	-	-	TRBJ2-7	TGTGCCAGCAGCTTAATTTTATCGGGACACTCCTACGAGCAGTACTTC	CASSLILSGHSYEQYF
TRBV21-1	-	-	TRBJ1-1	TGTGCCAGCCCCAGGGGGACACTGAACACTGAAGCTTTCTTT	CASPRGTLNTEAFF
TRBV9	-	-	TRBJ2-7	TGTGCCAGCAGCCCCCAGAACTCCTACGAGCAGTACTTC	CASSPQNSYEQYF
TRBV9	-	-	TRBJ2-3	TGTGCCAGCGGGGACTCCGGGACAGATACGCAGTATTTT	CASGDSGTDTQYF
TRBV19	-	TRBD2	TRBJ2-3	TGTGCCAGCCGACAGCGGGAGAGCACAGATACGCAGTATTTT	CASRQRESTDTQYF
TRBV4-3	once	-	TRBJ1-5	TGCGCCAGCAGCCAAGATGCGGGCGGACGGGGCAATCAGCCCCAGCATTTT	CASSQDAGGRGNQPQHF
TRBV15	few	-	TRBJ1-4	TGTGCCACCAGCAGAGATCAGGCGGGCAGACCTAATTTT	CATSRDQAGRPNF
TRBV4-1	-	TRBD2	TRBJ2-5	TGCGCCAGCAGCCAAGTACGGGGGGACGAAGAGACCCAGTACTTC	CASSQVRGDEETQYF
TRBV7-2	-	TRBD2	TRBJ2-1	TGTGCCAGCAGCTTGCCGGGACTAGGCTCCAATGAGCAGTTCTTC	CASSLPGLGSNEQFF
TRBV7-8	-	TRBD1	TRBJ2-7	TGTGCCAGCAGCTCCCGGGACAGCGTCTTTACCTACGAGCAGTACTTC	CASSSRDSVFTYEQYF
TRBV6-4	-	TRBD1	TRBJ1-5	TGTGCCAGCAGTGACTCTGAACAGGGGAGGAATCAGCCCCAGCATTTT	CASSDSEQGRNQPQHF
TRBV29-1	-	TRBD1	TRBJ2-1	TGCAGCGTTGACCCGGACAGGGTGGGCAATGAGCAGTTCTTC	CSVDPDRVGNEQFF
TRBV2	-	-	TRBJ1-4	TGTGCCAGCATCGGAACTCGGAACCCCCGGGGGAAACTGTTTTTT	CASIGTRNPRGKLFF
TRBV19	-	TRBD1	TRBJ2-7	TGTGCCAGTAGGGGACAGGGGGATTCCTACGAGCAGTACTTC	CASRGQGDSYEQYF
TRBV6-1	once	TRBD1	TRBJ2-7	TGTGCCACCCAAGGGACAGTCTTCCACGAGCAGTACTTC	CATQGTVFHEQYF
TRBV28	-	TRBD1	TRBJ1-4	TGTGCCAGCAGTTCGCCGGGACAGGGAGTTGAAAAACTGTTTTTT	CASSSPGQGVEKLFF
TRBV7-2	-	TRBD2	TRBJ2-2	TGTGCCAGCAGCACTAGCGGGGGGGCCGGGGAGCTGTTTTTT	CASSTSGGAGELFF
TRBV18	few	TRBD2	TRBJ2-7	TGTGCCAGCTCACTATCAGGTAGCGGGAGGGACGAGCAGTACTTC	CASSLSGSGRDEQYF
TRBV7-9	once	TRBD2	TRBJ2-3	TGTGCCAGCAGCCCCGAGCGGGAGTGGGGCACAGATACGCAGTATTTT	CASSPEREWGTDTQYF